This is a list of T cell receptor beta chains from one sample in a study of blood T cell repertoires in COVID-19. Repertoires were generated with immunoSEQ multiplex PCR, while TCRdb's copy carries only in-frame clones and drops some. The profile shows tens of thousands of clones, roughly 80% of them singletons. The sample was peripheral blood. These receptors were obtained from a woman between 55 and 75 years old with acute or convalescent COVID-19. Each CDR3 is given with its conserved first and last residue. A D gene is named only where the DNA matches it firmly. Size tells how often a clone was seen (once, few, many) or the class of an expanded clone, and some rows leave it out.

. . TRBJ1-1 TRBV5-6 TGTGCCAGCAGCCTAGTGCAAGAAGACACTGAAGCTTTCTTT CASSLVQEDTEAFF
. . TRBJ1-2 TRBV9 TGTGCCAGCAGCGAGGGCAGGGACTATGGCTACACCTTC CASSEGRDYGYTF
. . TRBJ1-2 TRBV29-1 TGCAGCGTCGACCCCCGGACAACCTCTAACTATGGCTACACCTTC CSVDPRTTSNYGYTF
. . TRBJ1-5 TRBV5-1 TGCGCCAGCAGTCCAGGGGATGGCAATCAGCCCCAGCATTTT CASSPGDGNQPQHF
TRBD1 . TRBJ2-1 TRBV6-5 TGTGCCAGCCGGACAGGGGGCATCGATGAGCAGTTCTTC CASRTGGIDEQFF
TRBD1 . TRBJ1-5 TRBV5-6 TGTGCCAGCAGCTTGGGTCCGGGACAGCCCAATCAGCCCCAGCATTTT CASSLGPGQPNQPQHF
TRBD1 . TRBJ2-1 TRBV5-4 TGTGCCAGCAGCCTACAGGGGGTTAAATCGAATGAGCAGTTCTTC CASSLQGVKSNEQFF
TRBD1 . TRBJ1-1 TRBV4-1 TGCGCCAGCAGCCAAGATCGGTATAGACAGGGGAACACTGAAGCTTTCTTT CASSQDRYRQGNTEAFF
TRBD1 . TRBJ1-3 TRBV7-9 TGTGCCAGCAGCCCGCGGACAGGGGGTACCGGAAGCACCATATATTTT CASSPRTGGTGSTIYF
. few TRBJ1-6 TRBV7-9 TGTGCCAGCAGCCCACCCGGGTTAGGTTCACCCCTCCACTTT CASSPPGLGSPLHF
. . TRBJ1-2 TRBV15 TGTGCCACCAGCAGAGATCGGGGGGGATATAGGGGCTACACCTTC CATSRDRGGYRGYTF
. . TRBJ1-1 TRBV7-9 TGTGCCAGCAGCTTGGGCTACACTGAAGCTTTCTTT CASSLGYTEAFF
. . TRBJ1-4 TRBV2 TGTGCCAGCAGTATTGCCAGCGTTAATGAAAAACTGTTTTTT CASSIASVNEKLFF
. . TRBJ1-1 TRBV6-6 TGTGCCAGCAGTTCTTCAGGGTACACTGAAGCTTTCTTT CASSSSGYTEAFF
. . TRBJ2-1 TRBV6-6 TGTGCCAGCAGTTACCGACAGAGCTCCTACAATGAGCAGTTCTTC CASSYRQSSYNEQFF
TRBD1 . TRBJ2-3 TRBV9 TGTGCCAGCAGCGTAGCACAGGGGGCAGATACGCAGTATTTT CASSVAQGADTQYF
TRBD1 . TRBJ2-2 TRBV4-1 TGCGCCAGCAGCCAGTACCCACAGGGGGCGGGCACCGGGGAGCTGTTTTTT CASSQYPQGAGTGELFF
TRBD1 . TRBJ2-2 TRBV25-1 TGTGCCAGCAGTCAGGGACAGGGGTTCACCGGGGAGCTGTTTTTT CASSQGQGFTGELFF
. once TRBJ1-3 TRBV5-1 TGCGCCAGCACCTTCGACAGAACCTCTGGAAACACCATATATTTT CASTFDRTSGNTIYF
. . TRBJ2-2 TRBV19 TGTGCCAGTAGTATTAGTGGGGAGCTGTTTTTT CASSISGELFF
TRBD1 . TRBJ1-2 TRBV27 TGTGCCAGCAGTTTCCGCAGGGGGGATGGCTACACCTTC CASSFRRGDGYTF
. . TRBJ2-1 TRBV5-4 TGTGCCAGCAGCCTAATTGGGAGTGAGCAGTTCTTC CASSLIGSEQFF
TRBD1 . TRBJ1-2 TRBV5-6 TGTGCCAGCAGCCCCGGGACAGGGGTTGGCTACACCTTC CASSPGTGVGYTF
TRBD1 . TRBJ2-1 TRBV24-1 TGTGCCACCAGTGATCGACAGGGGGCAATTGAGCAGTTCTTC CATSDRQGAIEQFF
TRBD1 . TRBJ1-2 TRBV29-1 TGCAGCGCCGGCCCAGGGACAGGGGACTATGGCTACACCTTC CSAGPGTGDYGYTF
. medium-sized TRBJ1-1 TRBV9 TGTGCCAGCAGCGTCATACAGGGGAACACTGAAGCTTTCTTT CASSVIQGNTEAFF
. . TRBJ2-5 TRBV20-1 TGCAGTGGGTACAGACAAGAGACCCAGTACTTC CSGYRQETQYF
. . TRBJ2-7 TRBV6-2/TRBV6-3 TGTGCCAGCAGTTACTCGTATCAGGGCCGAGCCACCGAGCAGTACTTC CASSYSYQGRATEQYF
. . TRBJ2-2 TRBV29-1 TGCAGCGTTGAAGATTATCGACAGGGAGGAAGCGGGGAGCTGTTTTTT CSVEDYRQGGSGELFF
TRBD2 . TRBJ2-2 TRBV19 TGTGCCAGTAGTATTCTTCGTCGGACTAGCGGGGGCACCGGGGAGCTGTTTTTT CASSILRRTSGGTGELFF
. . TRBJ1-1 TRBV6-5 TGTGCCAGCAGTTACTCCCCTAGGGGCACTGAAGCTTTCTTT CASSYSPRGTEAFF
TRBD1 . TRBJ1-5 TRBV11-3 TGTGCCAGCAGCTTAGCGGGGACAGCTAGCAATCAGCCCCAGCATTTT CASSLAGTASNQPQHF
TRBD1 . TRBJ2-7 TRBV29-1 TGCAGCGTGGGGACAGGGGGCGGCGAGCAGTACTTC CSVGTGGGEQYF
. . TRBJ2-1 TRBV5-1 TGCGCCAGCAGCTTGGGCCAGGGGGGCTACAATGAGCAGTTCTTC CASSLGQGGYNEQFF
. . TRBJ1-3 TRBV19 TGTGCCAGTACCAGAGGCACCTCTGGAAACACCATATATTTT CASTRGTSGNTIYF
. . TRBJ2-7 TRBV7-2 TGTGCCAGCAGCTTAGTGGTAGGTCAGGGAACTTACGAGCAGTACTTC CASSLVVGQGTYEQYF
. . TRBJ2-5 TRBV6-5 TGTGCCAGCAGAGCCGGGACACGACAAGAGACCCAGTACTTC CASRAGTRQETQYF
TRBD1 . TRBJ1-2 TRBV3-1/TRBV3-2 TGTGCCACCGAGGATGCCGGGACAGGGTATGGCTACACCTTC CATEDAGTGYGYTF
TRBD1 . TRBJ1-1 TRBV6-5 TGTGCCAGCAGTACCCCGGGGACAGGGGTCACTGAAGCTTTCTTT CASSTPGTGVTEAFF
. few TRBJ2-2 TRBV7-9 TGTGCCAGCAGCTCAGACAGGAGAATAACGAACACCGGGGAGCTGTTTTTT CASSSDRRITNTGELFF
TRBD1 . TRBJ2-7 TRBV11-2 TGTGCCAGCAGCGCCAGACAGGGTCTGGGCGAGCAGTACTTC CASSARQGLGEQYF
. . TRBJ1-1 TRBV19 TGTGCCAGTAGTATAGATGGGGCGGCAGGGCGAGCGACTGAAGCTTTCTTT CASSIDGAAGRATEAFF
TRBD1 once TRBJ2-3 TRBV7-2 TGTGCCAGCAGCTTAGTCGGCGGACAGGTTACAGATACGCAGTATTTT CASSLVGGQVTDTQYF
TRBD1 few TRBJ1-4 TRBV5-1 TGCGCCAGCAGCTTGCAGGGGGCTACTAATGAAAAACTGTTTTTT CASSLQGATNEKLFF
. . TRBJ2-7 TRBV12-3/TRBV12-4 TGTGCCAGCACCTTGGGGGGTAACGAGCAGTACTTC CASTLGGNEQYF
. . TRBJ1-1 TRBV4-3 TGCGCCAGCAGACGAGCGGGGGGCACTGAAGCTTTCTTT CASRRAGGTEAFF
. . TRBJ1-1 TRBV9 TGTGCCAGCAGCGTACTTGGACAGAGTGAAGCTTTCTTT CASSVLGQSEAFF
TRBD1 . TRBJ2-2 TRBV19 TGTGCCAGTAGTAGGCGACAGGGTAATAGTGCCGGGGAGCTGTTTTTT CASSRRQGNSAGELFF
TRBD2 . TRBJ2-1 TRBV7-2 TGTGCCAGCAGCTTGGGGGGGGATGAGCAGTTCTTC CASSLGGDEQFF
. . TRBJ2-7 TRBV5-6 TGTGCCAGCAGCTTGGGGGGAGATTTCTACGAGCAGTACTTC CASSLGGDFYEQYF
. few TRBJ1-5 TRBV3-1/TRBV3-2 TGTGCCAGCAGCCAAGGGCTGAATCAGCCCCAGCATTTT CASSQGLNQPQHF
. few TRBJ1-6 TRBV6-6 TGTGCCAGCAGACCTGGACAGAAAAATAATTCACCCCTCCACTTT CASRPGQKNNSPLHF
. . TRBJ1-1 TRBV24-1 TGTGCCACCAGTGCCCTTCTCGAGGCGGGAGAAGCTTTCTTT CATSALLEAGEAFF
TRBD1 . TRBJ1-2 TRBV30 TGTGCCTGGAGGACAGGGAACTCCTATGGCTACACCTTC CAWRTGNSYGYTF
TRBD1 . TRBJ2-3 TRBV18 TGTGCCAGCTCGAATCCGGGACAGGGGACAGATACGCAGTATTTT CASSNPGQGTDTQYF
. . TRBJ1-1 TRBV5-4 TGTGCCAGCAGTACCTGGGGGCGCTCCACTGAAGCTTTCTTT CASSTWGRSTEAFF
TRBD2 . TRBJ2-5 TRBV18 TGTGCCAGCTCACCAAACGGGGGGGCCTCCCAAGAGACCCAGTACTTC CASSPNGGASQETQYF
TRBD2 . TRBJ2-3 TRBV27 TGTGCCAGCAGCCCCAAAAGACTAGCGGGGGACACAGATACGCAGTATTTT CASSPKRLAGDTDTQYF
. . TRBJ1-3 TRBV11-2 TGTGCCAGCAGCCTCAGGGGTGTAAACGGAAACACCATATATTTT CASSLRGVNGNTIYF